The rows below give T cell receptor beta chains drawn from one sample of a study of shared clonotypes between healthy human individuals. This table comes from immunoSEQ multiplex PCR, and its TCRdb copy is limited to in-frame clones, with some not included. The sample holds around 350,000 clones, more than 60% seen once. Material for sequencing was memory CD4+ T cells sorted from blood. These receptors originate from a man aged 25 to 45 in good health. Each CDR3 is given with its conserved first and last residue. The D gene is left open where the match is weak. Clone size is given for some rows only: seen once, a few or many times, or a class if the clone is expanded.

NA | TRBJ2-3 | TRBV18 | few | TGTGCCAGCTCACCAGATACGCAGTATTTT | CASSPDTQYF
NA | TRBJ1-1 | TRBV29-1 | NA | TGCAGCGTTGCTGGCAGGAACACTGAAGCTTTCTTT | CSVAGRNTEAFF
NA | TRBJ1-5 | TRBV28 | NA | TGTGCCAGCAGCCATGGACTAGGCAATCAGCCCCAGCATTTT | CASSHGLGNQPQHF
NA | TRBJ1-1 | TRBV7-9 | few | TGTGCCAGCAGCTTTTCTGGGAACACTGAAGCTTTCTTT | CASSFSGNTEAFF
NA | TRBJ2-2 | TRBV7-3 | once | TGTGCCAGCACCTCGGGGGCAGTTCCCACCGGGGAGCTGTTTTTT | CASTSGAVPTGELFF
TRBD1 | TRBJ1-5 | TRBV18 | NA | TGTGCCAGCTCTCCGAACCGGGACAGGGATCTCAATCAGCCCCAGCATTTT | CASSPNRDRDLNQPQHF
TRBD1 | TRBJ2-7 | TRBV9 | once | TGTGCCAGCAGCGTGGGACAGGGGGCCTACGAGCAGTACTTC | CASSVGQGAYEQYF
NA | TRBJ1-2 | TRBV27 | once | TGTGCCAGCAGTTTATACGGGACACAGAACTATGGCTACACCTTC | CASSLYGTQNYGYTF
NA | TRBJ1-4 | TRBV6-6 | NA | TGTGCCAGCACCCTCCGAGGGGGGGGAGCTAATGAAAAACTGTTTTTT | CASTLRGGGANEKLFF
NA | TRBJ2-3 | TRBV11-2 | NA | TGTGCCAGCGAGAGGGGCACAGATACGCAGTATTTT | CASERGTDTQYF
NA | TRBJ2-5 | TRBV14 | once | TGTGCCAGCAGCCAAGAGGGGGGTTTTGGAGAGACCCAGTACTTC | CASSQEGGFGETQYF
TRBD1 | TRBJ1-4 | TRBV19 | NA | TGTGCCAGTAGTATCCTCGGGGGACAGGGGAGTGAAAAACTGTTTTTT | CASSILGGQGSEKLFF
NA | TRBJ2-1 | TRBV7-9 | few | TGTGCCAGCAGATCCGACTACTACAATGAGCAGTTCTTC | CASRSDYYNEQFF
NA | TRBJ2-7 | TRBV5-6 | NA | TGTGCCAGCAGCTTAGCCTACGAGCAGTACTTC | CASSLAYEQYF
TRBD2 | TRBJ2-7 | TRBV5-1 | NA | TGCGCCAGCAGCGCGGGACTAGCGGTCTACGAGCAGTACTTC | CASSAGLAVYEQYF
NA | TRBJ2-3 | TRBV5-1 | NA | TGCGCCAGCAGCTTATGGACCGGGACAGATACGCAGTATTTT | CASSLWTGTDTQYF
NA | TRBJ1-5 | TRBV6-1 | once | TGTGCCAGCAGCCAGAATAGCAATCAGCCCCAGCATTTT | CASSQNSNQPQHF
TRBD2 | TRBJ2-2 | TRBV18 | NA | TGTGCCAGCTCACTACACCGGACTAGCGGGACGAACACCGGGGAGCTGTTTTTT | CASSLHRTSGTNTGELFF
NA | TRBJ1-1 | TRBV6-1 | NA | TGTGCCAGCAGTGATAGAACGAACACTGAAGCTTTCTTT | CASSDRTNTEAFF
TRBD1 | TRBJ2-7 | TRBV11-2 | NA | TGTGCCAGCAGCCCGTTAAAGGGGGACAGGGGGCGCGAGCAGTACTTC | CASSPLKGDRGREQYF
TRBD1 | TRBJ2-7 | TRBV5-4 | NA | TGTGCCAGCAGCCACGCCCGGGACAGGGATGTACACTTC | CASSHARDRDVHF
TRBD2 | TRBJ2-1 | TRBV29-1 | NA | TGCAGCGGGGGGACTAGCGGGAGTGTCGGAGAGCAGTTCTTC | CSGGTSGSVGEQFF
TRBD1 | TRBJ1-4 | TRBV5-1 | many | TGCGCCAGCAGCGACCCGACAGGGGCGGGAAAACTGTTTTTT | CASSDPTGAGKLFF
TRBD2 | TRBJ2-7 | TRBV28 | NA | TGTGCCAGCAGTTTAGCTAGCGGGAGTCTGCCCGAGCAGTACTTC | CASSLASGSLPEQYF
TRBD2 | TRBJ2-5 | TRBV7-2 | NA | TGTGCCAGCAGCTATGGGCCTAGCGGGAGCATTGAGACCCAGTACTTC | CASSYGPSGSIETQYF
NA | TRBJ2-1 | TRBV4-2 | few | TGTGCCAGCAGCCAAGATGGGGGGGCTCACAATGAGCAGTTCTTC | CASSQDGGAHNEQFF
NA | TRBJ1-3 | TRBV11-2 | NA | TGTGCCAGCAGCTTCGGTCAGGGATTAACTTCTCGCGGAAACACCATATATTTT | CASSFGQGLTSRGNTIYF